A single T cell receptor beta chain is shown here with its context. These data originate in a study of technical replicates of blood from a few donors. The protocol was immunoSEQ multiplex PCR, while the TCRdb copy is restricted to in-frame clones and leaves out a portion. The sample consists of around 68,000 clones, roughly 91% of them appearing once. The CDR3 runs 15 residues. From germline, CDR1 is SGHTS and CDR2 YDEGEE. V was pared by 0 bases and J by 1 base, with 10 bases between. This clonotype originated in a human donor in good health. Some clones in this sample may be carry-over from other donors' samples. This sequence joins TRBV5-8 and TRBJ2-5; D unclear. The material sequenced was T cells isolated from PBMCs. The CDR3: CASSLDLLLQETQYF. CDR3 nucleotides: TGTGCCAGCAGCTTGGATCTACTCCTCCAAGAGACCCAGTACTTC.